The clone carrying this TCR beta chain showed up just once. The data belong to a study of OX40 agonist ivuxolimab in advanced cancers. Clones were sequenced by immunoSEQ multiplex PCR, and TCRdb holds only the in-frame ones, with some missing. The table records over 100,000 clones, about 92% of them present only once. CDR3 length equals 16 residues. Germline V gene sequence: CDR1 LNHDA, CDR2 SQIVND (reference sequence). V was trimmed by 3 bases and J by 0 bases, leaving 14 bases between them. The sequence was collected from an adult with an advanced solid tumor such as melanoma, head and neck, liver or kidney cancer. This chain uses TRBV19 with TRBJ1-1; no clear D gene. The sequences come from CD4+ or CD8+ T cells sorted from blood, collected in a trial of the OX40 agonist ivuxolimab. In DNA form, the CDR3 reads TGTGCCAGTAGTATCATAGGATCCGGAATGAACACTGAAGCTTTCTTT. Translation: CASSIIGSGMNTEAFF. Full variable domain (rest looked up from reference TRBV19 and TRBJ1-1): DGGITQSPKYLFRKEGQNVTLSCEQNLNHDAMYWYRQDPGQGLRLIYYSQIVNDFQKGDIAEGYSVSREKKESFPLTVTSAQKNPTAFYLCASSIIGSGMNTEAFFGQGTRLTVV.